This T cell receptor (beta chain) is from a study of control samples from healthy donors and cancer patients. Measured with immunoSEQ multiplex PCR; TCRdb has only the in-frame clones, and not every one. The sample shows approximately 90,000 clones, about 87% of them seen only once. The CDR3 is 15 amino acids. In germline, CDR1 is WSHSY, CDR2 SAAADI. Trimming cost V 2 bases and J 5 bases, with 10 bases left between them. This clonotype was obtained from a woman in her seventies in good health. Input material: blood. The rearrangement joins TRBV10-2 to TRBJ1-6, with no clear D. CDR3 nucleotides: TGCGCCAGCAGTGAGGGGTGGCACGATAATTCACCCCTCCACTTT. Protein: CASSEGWHDNSPLHF.